This T cell receptor beta chain originates from a study of CD8 T cells in Susac syndrome. Of note for this clonotype: No antigen is known for it.

General observations from the study: TEMRA cells and active patients showed peak Susac CD8+ clonal expansion. Susac-specific public clones numbered some 16 in total CD8+ repertoires (and roughly five in CD8+ TEMRA repertoires).

Diagnostic criteria for definite or probable disease, in their recently defined form, were met by the patients with Susac syndrome. RNA totalling about 0.45 to 1 ug underwent reverse transcription with random hexamers. In TCRdb, the immunoSEQ multiplex PCR reads were re-called with MiXCR into one record per CDR3 protein. The sample shows about 100,000 distinct CDR3 sequences, about 95% of them seen only once. Trimming at V came to 8 bases and at J to 8 bases, leaving 10 bases not matched to a gene. This CDR3 spans 13 amino acids. Germline-derived CDR1 and CDR2 are SNHLY and FYNNEI. This receptor was obtained from a human donor with Susac syndrome. Specimen: CD8+ T cells from PBMCs. The rearrangement links TRBV2 to TRBJ2-3; 7 bases match TRBD2. The CDR3 region has the DNA TGTGCCAGCGGGGAGGGAGGGCCGGGTACGCAGTATTTT. The encoded protein is CASGEGGPGTQYF.